The 16 T cell receptor beta chains in this list originate from one sample, sequenced in a study of blood T cell repertoires in COVID-19 (dated by TCRdb to the early 2020s). Library preparation was by the immunoSEQ multiplex PCR assay. Imported from immuneACCESS, the table was reduced by TCRdb to in-frame sequences with V and J called. These copies leave out some clones; in studies compared against another copy, an unresolved V gene accounts for under half, and the cause of the remainder is not known. This sample has approximately 89,000 clones in its table, and more than 75% of those were observed once. About 14% of the sample comes from the top ten. Sample: peripheral blood. The source of these receptors is a woman aged 70 to 79 with acute or convalescent COVID-19.

This clone was counted a few times. V usage is TRBV2 and J usage is TRBJ1-1; D gene uncertain. Germline V gene sequence: CDR1 SNHLY, CDR2 FYNNEI. V was pared by 0 bases and J by 7 bases, with 15 bases between. The CDR3 spans 15 residues. CDR3 in DNA: TGTGCCAGCAGTGAAGCGCTTCAAGGTCGGGGTGAAGCTTTCTTT. Encoded protein: CASSEALQGRGEAFF.

This clone was seen only once. This chain links TRBV18 with TRBJ1-1, with 8 bases that match TRBD1. Looked up from germline, CDR1 is KGHSH and CDR2 is LQKENI. This CDR3 is built from 15 residues. V trimming: 0 bases; J trimming: 8 bases; junction bases outside the gene matches: 8. Here the CDR3 DNA reads TGTGCCAGCTCACCACCGCGGGGGACAGGAGGGGAAGCTTTCTTT. This translates into CASSPPRGTGGEAFF.

The chain links TRBV6-5 to TRBJ2-7, with 11 bases that match TRBD1. Looked up from germline, CDR1 is MNHEY and CDR2 is SVGAGI. The trim removed 4 bases at V and 5 bases at J, leaving 7 bases unmatched. The CDR3 extends over 15 amino acids. The CDR3 DNA follows: TGTGCCAGCAGTTTAGGACCGGGACAGGGGGACGAGCAGTACGTC. It specifies CASSLGPGQGDEQYV.

The J gene is TRBJ2-7, the V gene TRBV6-5; D is perhaps TRBD1 (6 bases). The CDR3 runs 14 residues. V was pared by 6 bases and J by 6 bases, with 18 bases between. Germline lookup yields CDR1 MNHEY and CDR2 SVGAGI. The CDR3 sequence: CASRVTGTISEQYV. Here the CDR3 DNA reads TGTGCCAGCAGAGTCACCGGGACAATATCCGAGCAGTACGTC.

The chain employs TRBV19 and TRBJ2-5; the D gene is possibly TRBD2 (5 bases). The CDR3 sequence is 13 residues long. V was cut by 3 bases and J by 1 base, with 6 bases left in between. The germline V gene encodes CDR1 LNHDA and CDR2 SQIVND (reference sequence). CDR3 sequence: CASSIAGQETQYF. In nucleotides, the CDR3 is TGTGCCAGTAGTATTGCGGGCCAAGAGACCCAGTACTTC.

The V and J genes are TRBV7-9 and TRBJ1-6; maybe TRBD1 (5 bases). V was trimmed by 2 bases and J by 7 bases, leaving 9 bases between them. This CDR3 spans 14 amino acids. The V gene's germline CDR1 is SEHNR and CDR2 FQNEAQ (reference sequence). In DNA form, the CDR3 reads TGTGCCAGCAGCTTAACTTCAGGGAATTCACCCCTCCACTTT. As protein: CASSLTSGNSPLHF.

Here the CDR3 reads CASSYSGQGRRHQPQHF. CDR3 bases: TGTGCCAGCAGTTACTCCGGACAGGGAAGGCGGCATCAGCCCCAGCATTTT. The rearrangement links TRBV6-2 or TRBV6-3 to TRBJ1-5, with 8 nucleotides matching TRBD1. V gave up 0 bases and J gave up 5 bases; unmatched junction bases: 9. Germline loops: CDR1 MNHEY, CDR2 SVGEGT. The CDR3 sequence is 17 residues long.

The gene calls are TRBV18 and TRBJ2-1, with 7 bases identical to TRBD2. The CDR3 sequence is 17 residues long. From germline, CDR1 is KGHSH and CDR2 LQKENI. With V trimmed by 6 bases and J by 3 bases, 14 bases remained unmatched. The DNA for the CDR3 is TGTGCCAGCTCGCCTCCCTTAGCGGGTCTCTTCTACAATGAGCAGTTCTTC. Protein sequence: CASSPPLAGLFYNEQFF.

J is TRBJ1-2 and V is TRBV10-3, with D unclear. V lost 2 bases, J lost 4 bases, and 20 bases lay in between. The CDR3 has 17 residues. The V gene's germline CDR1 is ENHRY and CDR2 SYGVKD. The CDR3: CAISEPSGAVGSYGYTF. As DNA, the CDR3 is TGTGCCATCAGTGAGCCCTCGGGAGCCGTGGGCTCCTATGGCTACACCTTC.

The chain recombines TRBV6-5 with TRBJ1-1, with D perhaps TRBD1 (5 bases). The CDR3 is made up of 15 amino acids. Germline CDR1 and CDR2: MNHEY and SVGAGI. Trimming took off 7 bases at V and 3 bases at J, with 18 bases between the two ends. The CDR3 spells CASIWQGWSDTEAFF. The CDR3 DNA reads TGTGCCAGCATATGGCAGGGTTGGTCTGACACTGAAGCTTTCTTT.

The genes are TRBV2 and TRBJ2-7; D is unclear. There are 15 residues in the CDR3. Germline V gene sequence: CDR1 SNHLY, CDR2 FYNNEI. The V and J ends lost 7 bases and 6 bases respectively, with 22 bases between them. The CDR3 bases are TGTGCCAGCACCCCGCAAGCAGGTGGATCGATCGAGCAGTACGTC. Residues: CASTPQAGGSIEQYV.

This clone was seen a single time. This chain joins TRBV18 and TRBJ2-7; TRBD1 matches at 8 bases. The CDR3 sequence is 13 residues long. Germline V lookup: CDR1 KGHSH, CDR2 LQKENI. Unmatched junction bases numbered 4, after V lost 6 bases and J lost 3 bases. This chain's CDR3 is CASSSGTGYEQYV. The CDR3 DNA reads TGTGCCAGCTCGTCCGGGACAGGCTACGAGCAGTACGTC.

The chain joins TRBV19 to TRBJ1-1; D may be TRBD1 (6 bases). Trimming cost V 6 bases and J 11 bases, with 19 bases left between them. The germline gives CDR1 LNHDA, CDR2 SQIVND (reference sequence). The CDR3 spans 13 residues. The CDR3 sequence: CASSNRDNREAFF. The CDR3 nucleotides are TGTGCCAGTAGCAACCGGGACAATAGAGAGGCTTTCTTT.

J is TRBJ2-3 and V is TRBV10-1, with TRBD2 matching over 10 bases. The CDR3 sequence is 15 residues long. The germline gives CDR1 WNHNN, CDR2 SYGVQD (reference sequence). V was clipped by 6 bases and J by 2 bases; unmatched bases: 5. CDR3 sequence reads: CASRRTSGDTDTQYF. DNA for the CDR3: TGCGCCAGCAGAAGGACTAGCGGAGACACAGATACGCAGTATTTT.

The rearrangement uses TRBV7-8 and TRBJ2-3, with 7 nucleotides matching TRBD2. Looked up from germline, CDR1 is SGHVS and CDR2 is FQNEAQ. The CDR3 consists of 17 residues. After removal of 0 bases from V and 9 bases from J, the junction contained 15 bases not matched to a gene. The CDR3 region has the DNA TGTGCCAGCAGCTTAGCGGGAAGGGCGGGGGTACTAGACACGCAGTATTTT. Amino acid sequence: CASSLAGRAGVLDTQYF.

V gene TRBV6-5 combines with J gene TRBJ2-3; 12 nucleotides match TRBD2. The germline V gene has CDR1 MNHEY and CDR2 SVGAGI. This CDR3 contains 15 residues. The trim removed 6 bases at V and 7 bases at J, leaving 8 bases unmatched. The CDR3 region is CASSDSSGGAHTQYF. DNA of the CDR3: TGTGCCAGCAGCGACTCTAGCGGGGGGGCCCATACGCAGTATTTT.